This TCR beta chain emerged from a study of cytomegalovirus exposure and HLA in healthy donors. Study-wide findings and caveats: An ancestry cluster, one associated with Asian ancestry, reportedly showed fewer N-insertions than the approximately 650-donor mean in a later analysis. The CMV antigen specificity of a few CMV-associated chains was confirmed through in vitro analysis. Exclusion as indistinguishable affected some V segments, including TRBV6-2 and TRBV6-3. Among CMV-associated TCR beta chains, most appeared HLA-restricted in a later analysis.

It was with 60 Vbeta and 13 Jbeta primers that the PCR ran. The protocol was immunoSEQ multiplex PCR, while the TCRdb copy is restricted to in-frame clones and leaves out a portion. Here the sample spans roughly 130,000 clones, 80% being singletons. This CDR3 contains 16 residues. CDR1 is LNHDA and CDR2 is SQIVND in the germline V gene (reference sequence). V trimming: 6 bases; J trimming: 1 base; junction bases outside the gene matches: 6. Note on this clone: Its target is not known.

The genes are TRBV19 and TRBJ2-1, with 10 bases matching TRBD2. Sequences were obtained from PBMCs. The origin of this receptor is a man aged 30 to 39 in good health and CMV-seronegative. CDR3 sequence reads: CASSVPSGGSYNEQFF. CDR3 bases: TGTGCCAGTAGCGTACCTAGCGGGGGATCCTACAATGAGCAGTTCTTC.